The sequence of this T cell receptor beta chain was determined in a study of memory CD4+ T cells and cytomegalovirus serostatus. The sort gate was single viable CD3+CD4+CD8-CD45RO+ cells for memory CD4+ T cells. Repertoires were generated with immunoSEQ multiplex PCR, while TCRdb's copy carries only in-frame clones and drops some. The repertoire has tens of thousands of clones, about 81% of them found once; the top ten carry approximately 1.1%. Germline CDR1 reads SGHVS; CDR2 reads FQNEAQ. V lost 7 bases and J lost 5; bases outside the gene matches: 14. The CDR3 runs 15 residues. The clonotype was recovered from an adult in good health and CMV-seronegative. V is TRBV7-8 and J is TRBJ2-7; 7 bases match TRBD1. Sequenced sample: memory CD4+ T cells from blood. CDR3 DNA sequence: TGTGCCAGCACCTTCATGGGACAGAGTAAAGACGAGCAGTACTTC. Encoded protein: CASTFMGQSKDEQYF. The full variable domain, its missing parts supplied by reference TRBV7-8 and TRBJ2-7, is GAGVSQSPRYKVAKRGQDVALRCDPISGHVSLFWYQQALGQGPEFLTYFQNEAQLDKSGLPSDRFFAERPEGSVSTLKIQRTQQEDSAVYLCASTFMGQSKDEQYFGPGTRLTVT.